This entry is about one T cell receptor (beta chain). Its antigen remains undetermined. Base qualities are not provided; no much larger clone lies one nucleotide away. One collaborating source in Seattle enrolled patients while the patients were actively infected and followed the patients over time throughout the course of disease. The collaborating institutions used their own protocols to collect whole blood in K2EDTA tubes. For TCRbeta analysis, collaborators shipped samples as frozen whole blood, isolated PBMCs, or DNA extracted from either of those sample types. The CDR1 and CDR2 encoded by the germline V gene are SGHRS and YFSETQ. The CDR3 starts with the cysteine, ends with the phenylalanine, and has 17 residues. This entry keeps only the CDR3 DNA: 51 bases, framed from base 1. Trimming accounts for 4 bases at V and 4 bases at J, while the number of junction bases matched to no gene is 14. TCRbeta CDR3 regions were amplified from genomic DNA using the immunoSEQ Assay, a bias-controlled multiplex PCR. As for how the authors treated the data: The number of nucleated cells in each sample was estimated from the amplification of reference gene primers within the assay. Sequence reads were collapsed and filtered to measure the absolute abundance of every unique TCRbeta CDR3 rearrangement. For each sample, productive Simpson clonality was calculated by taking the square root of Simpson's diversity index across productive rearrangements. TCRdb carries this immuneACCESS record with in-frame sequences only. Its versions omit some clonotypes, under half of them owing to an unresolved V gene in the studies checked, with the rest unexplained. The D gene and trimming were derived from the DNA, and the V and J assignments and clone size from that table. The sample profile shows 100,000 to 150,000 clones; approximately 89% of them were found once. The ten largest clones add up to about an eighth of the sample.

This entry comes from a study of blood T cell repertoires in COVID-19 (dated by TCRdb to about 2020). At the level of the whole study: The collaborator samples originated in the United States, Italy and Spain and spanned the acute and convalescent phases of COVID-19. The prospective study material was composed of cDNA or gDNA derived from T cells, B-cell-depleted T cells, or PBMCs. Samples were obtained from the ongoing ImmuneRACE study (first 160 participants) and from some 1,200 subjects provided by 6 global collaborators. Sample metadata almost always included a de-identified subject ID, COVID-19 status, age in years and sex. Where HLA class I and class II types were available, the types were taken from metadata supplied by the sample provider, not from assay-based typing. Subjects who had been exposed to COVID-19, were actively infected with it, or had recovered from it provided the deeply sampled blood TCRbeta repertoires that made up the dataset. The repertoires were released in a freely available public database meant as a resource for research on the immune response to SARS-CoV-2. Study-wide conclusions, independent of this receptor: How much clinical and demographic metadata was included differed by source and by participant, and the metadata was provided uncurated.

Sequencing used peripheral blood. This sequence uses TRBV5-1 and TRBJ2-1, and 7 bases in between align with TRBD2. The TCR sequence derives from a woman aged 70-85 years with COVID-19, enrolled during active disease. The CDR3 is CASSPGSGGGGYNEQFF. The nucleotides are TGCGCCAGCAGCCCGGGATCCGGAGGCGGGGGTTACAATGAGCAGTTCTTC.